This paragraph covers one T cell receptor (beta chain) sequence. This sample was included in a study of control samples from healthy donors and cancer patients. The junction had 12 bases not matched to a gene; V was cut back by 5 bases and J by 4 bases. Germline CDR1 is SGHKS and CDR2 is YYEKEE (reference sequence). This CDR3 is 16 amino acids long. Measured with immunoSEQ multiplex PCR; TCRdb has only the in-frame clones, and not every one. The top ten hold about 1.5% of the sample, which has some 130,000 clones, 85% to 95% seen once. This chain uses TRBV5-5 with TRBJ2-5; 9 bases line up with TRBD2. The sample comprised PBMCs. This receptor was identified in a man over 45 with head and neck cancer. CDR3 sequence reads: CASRFTSGGTGETQYF. CDR3 coding DNA: TGTGCCAGCAGGTTCACGAGCGGGGGGACCGGAGAGACCCAGTACTTC.